The 18 T cell receptor beta chains in this list originate from one sample, sequenced in a study of control samples from healthy donors and cancer patients. Clones were read by immunoSEQ multiplex PCR, and TCRdb kept only the in-frame ones, dropping some. The sample has about 190,000 clones. The source material was blood. These receptors were collected from a woman under 40 in good health.

DNA of the CDR3: TGTGCCAGCAGTGAGGGTACTGGACATCTGAGAAGTTCGGGTAATGGCTACACCTTC. It translates to CASSEGTGHLRSSGNGYTF. The chain couples TRBV2 to TRBJ1-2; D may be TRBD1 (5 bases). Trimming took 3 bases from V and 6 from J, leaving 29 bases between them. This CDR3 has 19 residues. Germline CDR1 is SNHLY and CDR2 is FYNNEI. Filled out from reference TRBV2 and TRBJ1-2, the complete variable domain reads EPEVTQTPSHQVTQMGQEVILRCVPISNHLYFYWYRQILGQKVEFLVSFYNNEISEKSEIFDDQFSVERPDGSNFTLKIRSTKLEDSAMYFCASSEGTGHLRSSGNGYTFGSGTRLTVV.

The chain combines TRBV10-3 with TRBJ1-1; D gene ambiguous. Germline V gene sequence: CDR1 ENHRY, CDR2 SYGVKD. V was trimmed by 10 bases and J by 5 bases, leaving 11 bases between them. There are 11 residues in the CDR3. Here the CDR3 DNA reads TGTGCCACCGGAGGTGGGACTGAAGCTTTCTTT. This encodes CATGGGTEAFF.

V gene TRBV13 combines with J gene TRBJ2-3, with 7 positions matching TRBD1. The J segment lost 0 bases and the V segment lost 5 bases, leaving 5 bases of the junction unmatched. The CDR3 sequence is 15 residues long. Germline values: CDR1 PRHDT, CDR2 FYEKMQ (reference sequence). In DNA, the CDR3 is TGTGCCAGCAGCCACCGGGACAGTAGCACAGATACGCAGTATTTT. Translating it yields CASSHRDSSTDTQYF.

The rearrangement uses TRBV5-5 and TRBJ1-1; a possible D gene is TRBD1 (5 bases). V shed 2 bases and J shed 3 bases, with 8 bases lying between them. The length of the CDR3 is 13 residues. Germline values: CDR1 SGHKS, CDR2 YYEKEE (reference sequence). The CDR3 is CASSFEGYTEAFF. The CDR3 region has the DNA TGTGCCAGCAGCTTTGAGGGGTACACTGAAGCTTTCTTT. Drawing the rest from reference TRBV5-5 and TRBJ1-1, the complete variable domain is DAGVTQSPTHLIKTRGQQVTLRCSPISGHKSVSWYQQVLGQGPQFIFQYYEKEERGRGNFPDRFSARQFPNYSSELNVNALLLGDSALYLCASSFEGYTEAFFGQGTRLTVV.

V and J are TRBV18 and TRBJ1-4, with D hard to call. Trimming cost V 3 bases and J 3 bases, with 11 bases left between them. Germline V gives CDR1 KGHSH, CDR2 LQKENI. This CDR3 has 15 residues. CDR3 amino acids: CASSPSRGSNEKLFF. Here the CDR3 DNA reads TGTGCCAGCTCACCCTCTCGGGGTTCTAATGAAAAACTGTTTTTT.

This chain uses TRBV9 with TRBJ1-2; the D is unclear. Germline V gives CDR1 SGDLS, CDR2 YYNGEE. The CDR3 has 13 amino acids. V lost 4 bases, J lost 2 bases, and 9 bases lay in between. CDR3 DNA sequence: TGTGCCAGCAGCCCCGACGAGAACTATGGCTACACCTTC. As protein: CASSPDENYGYTF.

CDR3 loop: CASSDRLYGYTF. The CDR3 DNA follows: TGTGCCAGCAGTGACAGGCTCTATGGCTACACCTTC. The chain uses TRBV6-1 and TRBJ1-2; D unclear. Trimming shortened V by 3 bases and J by 4 bases, and 6 bases separated the two germline ends. The CDR3 is 12 amino acids. Germline-derived CDR1 and CDR2 are MNHNS and SASEGT.

The chain joins TRBV5-1 to TRBJ2-5; 8 bases agree with TRBD1. V shed 7 bases, J shed 3 bases, and the junction held 5 bases outside the gene matches. Germline CDR1 and CDR2: SGHRS and YFSETQ. CDR3 size: 13 residues. The CDR3 spells CASGTQGEETQYF. CDR3 nucleotides: TGCGCCAGCGGTACACAGGGGGAAGAGACCCAGTACTTC.

The chain joins TRBV7-9 to TRBJ2-5; 12 bases fit TRBD1. This CDR3 has 17 residues. Germline assignment: CDR1 SEHNR and CDR2 FQNEAQ (reference sequence). Losses at the gene ends were 5 bases for V and 4 bases for J; bases not matched to a gene: 11. CDR3: CASSPNPGTGGLETQYF. In nucleotides, the CDR3 is TGTGCCAGCAGCCCAAACCCCGGGACAGGGGGCTTAGAGACCCAGTACTTC.

The chain links TRBV7-3 to TRBJ1-1, with no clear D. V lost 4 bases and J 0 bases, leaving 6 bases between the germline ends. CDR1 is SGHTA and CDR2 is FQGTGA in the germline V gene. The CDR3 length is 13 residues. CDR3 loop: CASSSELNTEAFF. For the CDR3, the DNA is TGTGCCAGCAGCTCGGAACTGAACACTGAAGCTTTCTTT. Together with reference TRBV7-3 and TRBJ1-1, the CDR3 gives the full variable domain: GAGVSQTPSNKVTEKGKYVELRCDPISGHTALYWYRQSLGQGPEFLIYFQGTGAADDSGLPNDRFFAVRPEGSVSTLKIQRTERGDSAVYLCASSSELNTEAFFGQGTRLTVV.

V is TRBV5-5 and J is TRBJ1-1; D unresolved. The V end lost 0 bases, the J end lost 4 bases, and 13 bases lay between the germline ends. The CDR3 totals 15 residues. Per germline, CDR1 SGHKS and CDR2 YYEKEE (reference sequence). The DNA for the CDR3 is TGTGCCAGCAGCTTGGCTGGCGCAGGTACCACTGAAGCTTTCTTT. Encoded protein: CASSLAGAGTTEAFF.

The chain carries TRBV5-4 and TRBJ2-7, with 9 bases fitting TRBD2. Germline V gives CDR1 SGHNT, CDR2 YYREEE (reference sequence). Trimming removed 0 bases from V and 2 bases from J; junction bases left unmatched: 3. The CDR3 has 15 residues. In DNA form, the CDR3 reads TGTGCCAGCAGCTTGGTACTAGCGGGCCCCTACGAGCAGTACTTC. Encoded protein: CASSLVLAGPYEQYF.

J is TRBJ2-3 and V is TRBV19; unclear D gene. Trimming stripped 3 bases from V and 1 base from J, with 11 bases between. The CDR3 spans 15 residues. The germline V gene has CDR1 LNHDA and CDR2 SQIVND (reference sequence). The chain's CDR3 is CASSIWIMGTDTQYF. In DNA, the CDR3 is TGTGCCAGTAGTATCTGGATTATGGGCACAGATACGCAGTATTTT.

This chain connects TRBV19 to TRBJ2-7, with 7 nucleotides matching TRBD1. Germline values: CDR1 LNHDA, CDR2 SQIVND (reference sequence). The junction had 5 bases not matched to a gene; V was cut back by 6 bases and J by 0 bases. The CDR3 totals 14 residues. The CDR3 DNA sequence: TGTGCCAGTAGCTTGGACAGGAGCTCCTACGAGCAGTACTTC. Translating gives CASSLDRSSYEQYF.

This rearrangement joins TRBV18 to TRBJ1-1; D ambiguous. Trimming stripped 3 bases from V and 0 bases from J, with 8 bases between. Germline CDR1 reads KGHSH; CDR2 reads LQKENI. The CDR3 totals 14 residues. The CDR3, as DNA: TGTGCCAGCTCACCCCTAGAAGTGAACACTGAAGCTTTCTTT. Amino acids: CASSPLEVNTEAFF.

The chain combines TRBV12-3 or TRBV12-4 with TRBJ2-7, with unresolved D. V was shortened by 4 bases and J by 5 bases, with 12 bases between the two germline ends. This CDR3 has 13 amino acids. The CDR3 DNA follows: TGTGCCAGCAGTTCCCCTGTAGGCCACGAGCAGTACTTC. Its translation: CASSSPVGHEQYF.

This CDR3 reads CASSLGQGAKNIQYF. The CDR3 DNA reads as TGTGCCAGCAGCTTGGGACAGGGGGCCAAAAACATTCAGTACTTC. The rearrangement joins TRBV11-2 to TRBJ2-4; 10 bases are shared with TRBD1. This CDR3 region has 15 residues. Per germline, CDR1 SGHAT and CDR2 FQNNGV. V shed 3 bases and J 1 base; nucleotides not matched to a gene: 0.

The chain's CDR3 is CASSQKEFLRTDTQYF. As DNA, the CDR3 is TGTGCCAGCAGTCAAAAGGAATTCCTACGCACAGATACGCAGTATTTT. This sequence joins TRBV11-2 and TRBJ2-3; no definite D call. Germline lookup yields CDR1 SGHAT and CDR2 FQNNGV. Trimming shortened V by 6 bases and J by 1 base, and 17 bases separated the two germline ends. This CDR3 has 16 amino acids.